This T cell receptor (beta chain) was documented in a study of CD8 T cells in ankylosing spondylitis. Overall study results and limits: Significant enrichment of disease-linked clones was reportedly seen in matched ankylosing spondylitis synovial fluid. In reactive arthritis synovial fluid and blood, some motif variants had been reported before. There was a TCR beta motif, made of several highly homologous variants, that appeared characteristic of ankylosing spondylitis blood. Peripheral blood samples showed relatively rare disease-linked clones, and these clones were CD8+.

This clonotype was detected many times. The antigen is not known. This CDR3 is built from 15 residues. V was clipped by 6 bases and J by 2 bases; unmatched bases: 8. The germline V gene encodes CDR1 SQVTM and CDR2 ANQGSEA. Libraries of TCR beta came from quantitative 5'-RACE with molecular barcodes. One entry per CDR3 protein results from TCRdb running MiXCR on the 5' RACE reads. Seen here are about 440,000 distinct CDR3 sequences, under 20% observed once, and the top ten hold 1%. This TCR was recovered from a male donor with ankylosing spondylitis. Sequences were obtained from blood, either unsorted or a sorted T cell fraction (not recorded which). V and J are TRBV29-1 and TRBJ2-1, with TRBD1 identical over 9 bases. CDR3 in amino acids: CSVLRRQGAYNEQFF. DNA for the CDR3: TGCAGCGTCTTGCGAAGACAGGGGGCCTACAATGAGCAGTTCTTC.